This TCR beta chain comes out of a study of T cells in Graves' hyperthyroidism and ophthalmopathy. General study points: Within blood appeared most thyroid clonotypes that had expanded above 0.001.

The CDR3 consists of 16 residues. Germline V gene sequence: CDR1 SGHAT, CDR2 FQNNGV. The junction had 8 bases not matched to a gene; V was cut back by 4 bases and J by 0 bases. This clonotype was found many times. What it binds is not known. RNA transcripts provided the source from which TCR beta CDR3 regions were amplified. The TCR CDR3 was amplified in a first-round RT-PCR using the HTBI primer set. TCRdb used MiXCR to reprocess the multiplex PCR reads, holding one entry per CDR3 protein. The sample lists over 150,000 distinct CDR3 sequences; about 15% were seen once. Graves' hyperthyroidism without ophthalmopathy progression within 18 months was termed stable. Exclusion of patients followed from uncontrolled infection, other autoimmune disease, pregnancy or lactation.

The chain carries TRBV11-2 and TRBJ1-2; the match to TRBD1 covers 7 bases. The source of this sequence is a woman between 50 and 59 years old with Graves' hyperthyroidism. Sequencing was carried out using blood. The CDR3 bases are TGTGCCAGCAGCTCGGTAGGGACAGCTGCTAACTATGGCTACACCTTC. Translating gives CASSSVGTAANYGYTF.